This T cell receptor (beta chain) was captured in a study of molecular identifiers for immune sequencing clone quantification. At the level of the study: Naive CD8 cell RNA, from 20,000 or 100,000 cells, was split five ways in replicates, with four sequenced. Findings and limits, study-wide: Clones above 20 RNA copies contained over 98% of effector molecules and under 1% of naive molecules.

This clonotype was seen many times. Its antigen is currently unknown. It was from approximately 22,000 to 940,000 sorted cells, with 10%, 30% or 50% RNA, that naive CD8 libraries came. Based on a CD8+CD4-CCR7+CD45RA+ profile, naive CD8 T cells were sorted. TCRdb re-called the PCR reads through MiXCR, storing one row per CDR3 protein. The sample includes 20,000 to 25,000 distinct CDR3 sequences, 15% to 20% seen only once; the top ten take 0.95% to 1%. This receptor was obtained from a human donor in good health. Some libraries in this study had Jurkat cell RNA spiked in. The specimen was naive CD8+ T cells from blood, with Jurkat cell RNA spiked in. Indicated subset: FACS-sorted CD8+CD4-CCR7+CD45RA+ naive T cells.

The CDR3 bases are TGTGCCAGCATCGAGACCGGGACAGCCGACGGACTGTTTTTT. Translated, it gives CASIETGTADGLFF. V usage is TRBV6-6 and J usage is TRBJ2-2; TRBD1 agrees at 7 bases. CDR1 MNHNY and CDR2 SVGAGI come from the germline V gene (reference sequence). The CDR3 spans 14 residues. Trimming cost V 7 bases and J 14 bases; bases outside gene matches: 16.